This T cell receptor (beta chain) was obtained from a study of blood T cells in healthy people across ages. The CDR3 is 14 amino acids. V dropped 0 bases and J dropped 6 bases, with 8 bases sitting between them. Looked up from germline, CDR1 is MNHEY and CDR2 is SVGAGI. The draw of peripheral blood yielded around 10 milliliters from each donor. Study-level findings and limits: In these data, TCR beta diversity tracked strongly with naive T cell percentage.

For this clonotype: Its target is not known.

Primed by a sample-barcoded 5' primer and a J-beta primer mix, a second PCR proceeded for roughly 6 to 12 cycles. The template-switch adaptor, which had 12 random nucleotides, put a tag on each cDNA molecule. TCRdb analysed the 5' RACE reads with MiXCR anew, one entry per CDR3 protein. The sample carries over 950,000 distinct CDR3 sequences, just over 50% recorded once. V is TRBV6-5 and J is TRBJ2-2; D gene uncertain. The TCR comes from a woman between 55 and 75 years old in good health. Input material: blood. The CDR3 DNA is TGTGCCAGCAGTTACTCGAACACAGCCGGGGAGCTGTTTTTT. Amino acid sequence: CASSYSNTAGELFF.